This T cell receptor beta chain was obtained from a study of shared clonotypes between healthy human individuals. On this clone itself: Its antigen is not known.

Study outcomes and limitations: Naive subsets generally exceeded memory subsets in estimated richness. Tissues were not sampled, only blood, and their repertoires likely differ.

CDR1 and CDR2 (germline): SGHRS, YFSETQ. The CDR3 length is 16 residues. V was cut by 0 bases and J by 7 bases, with 20 bases left in between. It was at deep level that the assay was run. Assay: immunoSEQ multiplex PCR; the TCRdb copy retains only in-frame clones and omits some. The sample consists of some 2.1 million clones, about 95% of them appearing once. The naive CD8 subset, CD45RO-negative cells positively selected for CCR7, excluded terminally differentiated effector memory CD45RA+ cells. The origin of this receptor is a man between 18 and 35 years old in good health. Material: naive CD8+ T cells sorted from blood. The gene calls are TRBV5-1 and TRBJ2-7; D might be TRBD1 (5 bases). The CDR3 DNA sequence: TGCGCCAGCAGCTTGGATGCCCAGGGTAGGTCGGAGGAGCAGTACTTC. Translated, it gives CASSLDAQGRSEEQYF.